The sequence of this T cell receptor (beta chain) was determined in a study of PD-1 blockade in mismatch repair-deficient tumors. About the research overall: Enrolled about 2012-2016, patients had progressing, pretreated mismatch repair-deficient cancers of approximately 13 types. Study results and limitations: After pembrolizumab, tumor-resident clones rose rapidly, then generally contracted before radiologic responses.

Germline V gene lookup returns CDR1 MGHDK and CDR2 SYGVNS. The CDR3 loop spans 16 amino acids. V lost 7 bases, J lost 1 base, and 16 bases lay in between. Mismatch repair deficiency was confirmed in all patients, by PCR or immunohistochemistry. A few pembrolizumab responders had their TCRs sequenced. Here immunoSEQ multiplex PCR was the method, and the copy in TCRdb shows in-frame clones only, minus some. In the table there are roughly 120,000 clones, almost 90% of which are singletons. As concerns this clone: Its antigen is not known. This same CDR3 is encoded by further DNA sequences in the sample.

This chain links TRBV25-1 with TRBJ2-2; tentatively, D is TRBD1 (5 bases). This receptor was obtained from an adult with mismatch repair-deficient cancer. The sequenced sample was peripheral blood, obtained just under 74 weeks after starting pembrolizumab. DNA for the CDR3: TGTGCCAGCACCCCGTCAGGGCTAGTGAACACCGGGGAGCTGTTTTTT. As protein: CASTPSGLVNTGELFF.